The sequence of this TCR beta chain was determined in a study of shared clonotypes between healthy human individuals. Study-wide findings and caveats: Between a handful of donors, naive CD4 clonotypes were shared at a level of about 5%. Clonotypes not shared had lower generation probabilities than those common to all four donors.

With regard to this clone: Its specificity is not known.

The authors' processing: ImmunoSEQ output held junction-only sequences without quality scores, so filtering differed. Only in-frame clones appear in the TCRdb table, and some are missing; sequencing was by immunoSEQ multiplex PCR. V, J and clone size reflect that table, while D and trimming were determined from the DNA. The sample has millions of clones, approximately 95% seen once. Memory CD4+ cells were the fraction left after CD45RA+ naive selection. Germline V CDR1 and CDR2: SGHNT, YYREEE (reference sequence). This CDR3 is 17 amino acids long. The V and J ends lost 4 bases and 6 bases, in that order; junction bases with no gene match: 15.

This TCR was sampled from a man younger than 35 in good health. Some clones in this sample may be carry-over from other donors' samples. The chain links TRBV5-4 to TRBJ2-2; TRBD2 aligns across 7 bases. The specimen sequenced was naive CD4+ T cells from PBMCs. The sample's subset: CD45RA+ positively selected. This chain's CDR3 is CASSPRGSSGLSGELFF. In nucleotides, the CDR3 is TGTGCCAGCAGCCCCCGGGGTAGTAGCGGGCTATCCGGGGAGCTGTTTTTT.